This is a list of T cell receptor beta chains from one sample in a study of blood T cells in healthy people across ages. TCRdb reprocessed the 5' RACE reads with MiXCR, giving one entry per CDR3 protein. The sample contains fewer than 700,000 distinct CDR3 sequences, 40% to 45% of which appear only once. Sequencing was carried out using blood. The receptors originated from a man at least 80 years old in good health. Both conserved end residues are part of each CDR3. Fields, in order: V gene, J gene, clone size, D gene, CDR3 DNA, CDR3 protein. The D gene is left open where the match is weak. For some rows the clone size is stated as once, few or many, or as a class when expanded; others skip it.

>TRBV10-3|TRBJ1-2|many|-
TGTGCCATCAGTCCGGGGAACTATGGCTACACCTTC
CAISPGNYGYTF
>TRBV6-2/TRBV6-3|TRBJ1-2|many|TRBD1
TGTGCCAGCAGCCCCGGGACAGGTCTCGGCTATGGCTACACCTTC
CASSPGTGLGYGYTF
>TRBV4-3|TRBJ2-3|-|-
TGCGCCAGCAGCCAAGCAAAGGCCACAGATACGCAGTATTTT
CASSQAKATDTQYF
>TRBV7-2|TRBJ2-1|-|-
TGTACCAGCTCGGCAGAGCTCACCTACAATGAGCAGTTCTTC
CTSSAELTYNEQFF
>TRBV29-1|TRBJ2-3|many|TRBD2
TGCAGCGTTGTACCGGGGGGTGGTGCAGATACGCAGTATTTT
CSVVPGGGADTQYF
>TRBV7-3|TRBJ2-3|-|-
TGTGCCAGCAGCCCGGGGCCCCAAGATACGCAGTATTTT
CASSPGPQDTQYF
>TRBV5-5|TRBJ2-1|-|-
TGTGCCAGCAGCTTGGATCTAAACAGGGAGGGCAATGAGCAGTTCTTC
CASSLDLNREGNEQFF
>TRBV7-9|TRBJ1-4|-|TRBD1
TGTGCCAGCAGCTGGCAGGGGGCAACTAATGAAAAACTGTTTTTT
CASSWQGATNEKLFF
>TRBV2|TRBJ1-2|-|-
TGTGCCAGCAGTGAAGTACGGGTACATTGCTACACCTTC
CASSEVRVHCYTF
>TRBV20-1|TRBJ1-1|-|TRBD1
TGCAGTGCTAAGAGACAGGGAGCGGGACTTGTCGTTGAAGCTTTCTTT
CSAKRQGAGLVVEAFF
>TRBV29-1|TRBJ2-1|-|TRBD1
TGCAGCGTTGGGGGACAGGCTCGCTCCTACAATGAGCAGTTCTTC
CSVGGQARSYNEQFF
>TRBV24-1|TRBJ2-5|many|TRBD1
TGTGCCACCAGTGATATGACAGGGATCCAAGAGACCCAGTACTTC
CATSDMTGIQETQYF
>TRBV18|TRBJ2-1|-|-
TGTGCCAGCTCAGAACAGGAGTCCTACAATGAGCAGTTCTTC
CASSEQESYNEQFF
>TRBV20-1|TRBJ1-1|-|-
TGCAGTGCTAGGGGGATGGGGGTCACTGAAGCTTTCTTT
CSARGMGVTEAFF
>TRBV7-7|TRBJ2-5|-|TRBD2
TGTACCAGCAGCCGCGGACCCGGGAGGGTAGAGACCCAGTACTTC
CTSSRGPGRVETQYF
>TRBV7-2|TRBJ1-1|-|TRBD1
TGTGCCAGCAGCTTGTTCGCAGGGGGGGGCACTGAAGCTTTCTTT
CASSLFAGGGTEAFF
>TRBV15|TRBJ2-7|-|TRBD2
TGTGCCACCAGCAGATCATCTAGCGGGAGTGGCTACGAGCAGTACTTC
CATSRSSSGSGYEQYF
>TRBV6-2/TRBV6-3|TRBJ2-3|-|TRBD2
TGTGCCAGCAGTTACGGACTAGCGGGGGGGAGCACAGATACGCAGTATTTT
CASSYGLAGGSTDTQYF
>TRBV6-2/TRBV6-3|TRBJ1-1|-|-
TGTGCCAGCAGCTGGGGAGCTGAGGGCACTGAAGCTTTCTTT
CASSWGAEGTEAFF
>TRBV29-1|TRBJ2-7|-|-
TGCAGCGTTCAGGACGCGGGCCTCAATGAGCAGTACTTC
CSVQDAGLNEQYF
>TRBV3-1|TRBJ1-4|few|-
TGTGCCAGCAGCCAAAGGAACAGCGAAAAACTGTTTTTT
CASSQRNSEKLFF
>TRBV18|TRBJ2-1|once|TRBD2
TGTGCCAGCTCACCCCAGGGACTAGTTGAGCAGTTCTTC
CASSPQGLVEQFF
>TRBV27|TRBJ2-2|-|TRBD2
TGTGTCAGCAGGCCTACTAGCGGGGGGGCCGGGGAGCTGTTTTTT
CVSRPTSGGAGELFF
>TRBV7-2|TRBJ2-3|-|-
TGTGCCAGCAGCTTAGGGTCGGAGGGAGGAGATGCGCAGTATTTT
CASSLGSEGGDAQYF
>TRBV20-1|TRBJ1-2|few|-
TGCAGTGCTAGAAACAGGGCGGCTAACTATGGCTACACCTTC
CSARNRAANYGYTF
>TRBV27|TRBJ1-5|once|-
TGTGCCGGCAGTTTAGGAGCAGTGTGGAATCAGCCCCAGCATTTT
CAGSLGAVWNQPQHF
>TRBV7-2|TRBJ2-3|few|TRBD2
TGTGCCAGCAGTCCAGCGGGGGGGCCGCGGCAGGGTACGCAGTATTTT
CASSPAGGPRQGTQYF
>TRBV12-3/TRBV12-4|TRBJ2-1|few|TRBD2
TGTGCCAGCATCCGGATACCGGGACTAGCTGACAATGAGCAGTTCTTC
CASIRIPGLADNEQFF
>TRBV27|TRBJ2-7|-|-
TGTGCCAGCAGTTTCCTAGCCCCCCACGAGCAGTACTTC
CASSFLAPHEQYF
>TRBV6-2/TRBV6-3|TRBJ2-7|few|TRBD2
TGTGCCAGCATGGCGGGAGCCCCCTACGAGCAGTACTTC
CASMAGAPYEQYF
>TRBV4-2|TRBJ2-7|-|TRBD2
TGTGCCAGCAGCCACTCCGGGGGGGCAGCTTCATCCGAGCAGTACTTC
CASSHSGGAASSEQYF
>TRBV9|TRBJ1-2|few|TRBD1
TGTGCCAGCAGCCCTCCTGGGACAGGGAACTATGGCTACACCTTC
CASSPPGTGNYGYTF
>TRBV20-1|TRBJ2-7|-|-
TGCAGTGCCCAGTTCACTGGGGCCCAAGAACGGTTGCAGTACTTC
CSAQFTGAQERLQYF
>TRBV3-1|TRBJ2-1|-|TRBD2
TGTGCCAGCAGCCAATCCAACGGACTAGCGGGAGTTAAGCAGTTCTTC
CASSQSNGLAGVKQFF
>TRBV4-1|TRBJ2-3|-|-
TGCGCCAGCAGCCAAGCCCTTGGGCCTCCCACAGATACGCAGTATTTT
CASSQALGPPTDTQYF
>TRBV6-5|TRBJ2-7|-|-
TGTGCCAGCAGTTACATAACAGGGTGGGAGCAGTACTTC
CASSYITGWEQYF
>TRBV20-1|TRBJ2-4|-|TRBD2
TGCAGTGCTAGCCCGACTAGCACGGGCATTCAGTACTTC
CSASPTSTGIQYF
>TRBV7-9|TRBJ1-2|few|TRBD1
TGTGCCAGCAGCTCCCCCCTGCCGGGACAGCCTAACTATGGCTACACCTTC
CASSSPLPGQPNYGYTF
>TRBV7-9|TRBJ1-2|few|-
TGTGCCAGCAGCGACAAGGGCGTGTCGAACTATGGCTACACCTTC
CASSDKGVSNYGYTF
>TRBV20-1|TRBJ1-2|-|-
TGCAGTGCTACCAGGGGAATCGATGGCTACACCTTC
CSATRGIDGYTF